This T cell receptor (beta chain) originates from a study of T cell repertoires in cytomegalovirus infection. TCRdb re-derived calls from the reads in MiXCR, one entry per CDR3 protein. The table lists about 160,000 distinct CDR3 sequences, roughly 17% of them singletons, with roughly 20% in the top ten. The V gene end was trimmed by 8 bases and the J gene end by 0 bases; junction bases not matched to a gene: 22. The CDR3 consists of 19 residues. Germline V gene lookup returns CDR1 MNHNY and CDR2 SVGAGI (reference sequence). This clonotype occurred a few times. The sequence derives from a human donor in good health (CMV status not recorded). Some clones in this sample may be carry-over from other donors' samples. The J gene is TRBJ2-7, the V gene TRBV6-6, with 7 bases that match TRBD2. The sample consisted of CD8+ T cells from PBMCs. The CDR3 DNA reads TGTGCCAGCTATTCCCACTCGGCCGGGACTACAATCTCCTCCTACGAGCAGTACTTC. Translation gives CASYSHSAGTTISSYEQYF.